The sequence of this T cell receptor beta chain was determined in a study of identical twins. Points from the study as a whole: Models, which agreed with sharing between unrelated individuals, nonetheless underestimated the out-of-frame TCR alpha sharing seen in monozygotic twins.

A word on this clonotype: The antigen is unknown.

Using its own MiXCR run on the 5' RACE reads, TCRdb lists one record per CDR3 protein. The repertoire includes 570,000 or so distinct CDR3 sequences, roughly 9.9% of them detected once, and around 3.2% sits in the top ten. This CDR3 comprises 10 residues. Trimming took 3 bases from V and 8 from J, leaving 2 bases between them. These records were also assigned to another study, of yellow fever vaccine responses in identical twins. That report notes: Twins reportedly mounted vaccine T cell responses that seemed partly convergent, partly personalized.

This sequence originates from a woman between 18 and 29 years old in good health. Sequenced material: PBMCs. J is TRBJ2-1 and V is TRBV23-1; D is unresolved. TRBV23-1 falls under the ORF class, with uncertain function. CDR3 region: CASSHHEQFF. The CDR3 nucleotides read TGCGCCAGCAGTCATCATGAGCAGTTCTTC.